This T cell receptor beta chain was sequenced during a study of blood T cell repertoires in COVID-19 (dated by TCRdb to between 2020 and 2021). About the full investigation: Samples covering the acute and convalescent phases of COVID-19 were provided by collaborators in the United States, Italy and Spain. HLA class I and class II types, where available, came from metadata supplied by the sample provider rather than from assay-based typing. Deeply sampled blood TCRbeta repertoires from subjects exposed to, actively infected with, or recovered from COVID-19 were included in the dataset. Nearly every sample came with metadata listing a de-identified subject ID, COVID-19 status, age in years and sex. The samples were drawn from the first 160 participants of the ongoing ImmuneRACE study and from under 1,500 subjects provided by 6 global collaborators. The material from the prospective study consisted of cDNA or gDNA derived from T cells, B-cell-depleted T cells, or PBMCs. The repertoires were released in a freely available public database meant as a resource for research on the immune response to SARS-CoV-2.

What the study reported, not specific to this receptor: The quantity of clinical and demographic metadata differed by source and by participant and was supplied without curation.

The immunoSEQ Assay, a bias-controlled multiplex PCR, was used to amplify TCRbeta CDR3 regions from genomic DNA. Regarding the original processing steps: The number of nucleated cells in each sample was estimated by amplification of reference gene primers within the assay. To quantify the absolute abundance of each unique TCRbeta CDR3 rearrangement, sequence reads were collapsed and filtered. For each sample, productive Simpson clonality was calculated by taking the square root of Simpson's diversity index across productive rearrangements. The clones in this table, taken by TCRdb from immuneACCESS, are in-frame only. Not every clone is retained; where verified, under half of the shortfall comes from an unresolved V gene, and the cause of the rest is unknown. D and trimming were read from the DNA, whereas the V and J calls and clone size are those reported in that table. In this sample the table shows around 370,000 clones, 88% of which occur a single time. 1.2% of the sample rests with the top ten.

V is pared back by 0 bases and J by 1 base, with 7 bases lying between the germline termini. Reading the germline V gene gives CDR1 SGHRS and CDR2 YFSETQ. There are 14 amino acids in the CDR3, from cysteine to phenylalanine inclusive. Of the read, only the CDR3 DNA is kept; its 42 bases are in frame from base 1. This clone was seen just once. This clone's antigen is unknown. Base-call qualities are not available, and no considerably larger clone is one nucleotide away. Participants in the prospective study were enrolled through a virtual design, were aged roughly 18 to 100 years, and lived in 24 United States geographic areas. In the prospective study, cohorts were assigned on the basis of participant-reported clinical history obtained from a screening survey and a study questionnaire. ImmuneRACE Cohort 3 recovered participants were defined by two consecutive negative NP/OP PCR tests, healthcare professional clearance, or symptom resolution. In the prospective study, mobile phlebotomists collected whole blood, serum and a nasopharyngeal or oropharyngeal swab from each participant. Additional blood draws and questionnaires over an approximately two-month period could optionally be provided by prospective study participants. Before DNA extraction, blood samples from the prospective study were shipped at room temperature or frozen.

The clonotype was recovered from a woman aged 18-30 years who had recovered from COVID-19. The sequenced sample consisted of PBMCs or T cells enriched from blood (not recorded which). The chain links TRBV5-1 with TRBJ1-1; TRBD1 is a possible D gene, resting on 5 matching bases. The CDR3 amino acid sequence is: CASSLAGQNTEAFF. The DNA is as follows: TGCGCCAGCAGCTTGGCCGGACAGAACACTGAAGCTTTCTTT. Beyond the CDR3, the reference TRBV5-1 and TRBJ1-1 genes provide the residues; the full variable domain reads: KAGVTQTPRYLIKTRGQQVTLSCSPISGHRSVSWYQQTPGQGLQFLFEYFSETQRNKGNFPGRFSGRQFSNSRSEMNVSTLELGDSALYLCASSLAGQNTEAFFGQGTRLTVV.